Following are 13 T cell receptor beta chains from one sample sequenced in a study of tumour-infiltrating T cells in Burkitt lymphoma. Libraries were prepared by immunoSEQ multiplex PCR; TCRdb keeps only in-frame clonotypes and omits some of them. The sample has some 6,300 clones; around 9.1% are singletons. Sample: tumor tissue. These receptor sequences come from a human donor with diffuse large B-cell lymphoma.

The DNA for the CDR3 is TGTGCCAGTACCAGGGACAGGGAACCCTACAATGAGCAGTTCTTC. Translating gives CASTRDREPYNEQFF. V is TRBV19 and J is TRBJ2-1; TRBD1 agrees at 9 bases. The germline CDR1 and CDR2 sequences are LNHDA and SQIVND (reference sequence). Losses at the gene ends were 7 bases for V and 2 bases for J; bases not matched to a gene: 6. The length of the CDR3 is 15 residues.

This clone was detected only a few times. CDR3 sequence reads: CSVEVGGYGYTF. The CDR3 coding sequence is TGCAGCGTTGAAGTTGGTGGCTATGGCTACACCTTC. The rearrangement joins TRBV29-1 to TRBJ1-2; D remains unclear. The CDR3 length is 12 residues. Trimming took off 1 base at V and 4 bases at J, with 7 bases between the two ends. Germline assignment: CDR1 SQVTM and CDR2 ANQGSEA. Full variable domain (missing parts from reference TRBV29-1 and TRBJ1-2): SAVISQKPSRDICQRGTSLTIQCQVDSQVTMMFWYRQQPGQSLTLIATANQGSEATYESGFVIDKFPISRPNLTFSTLTVSNMSPEDSSIYLCSVEVGGYGYTFGSGTRLTVV.

The CDR3, as DNA: TGCAGCGTTTCCGCTGGGGGGAACACTGAAGCTTTCTTT. Translated, it gives CSVSAGGNTEAFF. The chain uses TRBV29-1 and TRBJ1-1, with D tentatively TRBD1 (5 bases). CDR1 SQVTM and CDR2 ANQGSEA come from the germline V gene. CDR3 length: 13 residues. Trimming took off 5 bases at V and 1 base at J, with 11 bases between the two ends.

This rearrangement joins TRBV7-9 to TRBJ1-2, with 7 bases that match TRBD1. This CDR3 has 15 residues. V gave up 4 bases and J gave up 6 bases; unmatched junction bases: 11. The germline gives CDR1 SEHNR, CDR2 FQNEAQ (reference sequence). The CDR3 DNA is TGTGCCAGCAGCTCCAGGGAGGGGGCTCGCGATGGCTACACCTTC. Its translation is CASSSREGARDGYTF.

This clone was seen more than once but under ten times. The chain employs TRBV6-6 and TRBJ1-1; 8 nucleotides align to TRBD1. Germline V gives CDR1 MNHNY, CDR2 SVGAGI (reference sequence). Trimming removed 6 bases from V and 1 base from J; junction bases left unmatched: 7. The CDR3 totals 15 residues. CDR3 sequence: CASSAPGQENTEAFF. CDR3 in DNA: TGTGCCAGCAGCGCCCCGGGACAGGAGAACACTGAAGCTTTCTTT.

The J gene is TRBJ2-7, the V gene TRBV19; TRBD1 agrees at 10 bases. The CDR3 loop spans 15 amino acids. Germline CDR1 LNHDA, CDR2 SQIVND (reference sequence). V lost 3 bases, J lost 2 bases, and 4 bases stayed unmatched. CDR3 sequence: CASSIGTGVPYEQYF. The CDR3 bases are TGTGCCAGTAGTATCGGGACAGGGGTTCCCTACGAGCAGTACTTC.

This clone appeared a few times. The V and J genes are TRBV7-9 and TRBJ2-5; no firm D call. V dropped 2 bases and J dropped 3 bases, with 7 bases sitting between them. The CDR3 is 13 residues long. Germline V CDR1 and CDR2: SEHNR, FQNEAQ (reference sequence). CDR3: CASSLLPKETQYF. The CDR3 coding sequence is TGTGCCAGCAGCTTACTCCCTAAAGAGACCCAGTACTTC.

This clone has more than one count but fewer than ten. The J gene is TRBJ2-3, the V gene TRBV19, with D maybe TRBD1 (6 bases). The V gene's germline CDR1 is LNHDA and CDR2 SQIVND (reference sequence). V dropped 0 bases and J dropped 0 bases, with 16 bases sitting between them. The CDR3 covers 18 residues. CDR3 nucleotide sequence: TGTGCCAGTAGTATAGATCGAGGAGGAACAGGGAGCACAGATACGCAGTATTTT. Its protein product is CASSIDRGGTGSTDTQYF.

This clone was counted a few times. J is TRBJ1-6 and V is TRBV19, with TRBD1 as a possible D gene (5 bases). Germline assignment: CDR1 LNHDA and CDR2 SQIVND (reference sequence). This CDR3 contains 15 residues. Trimming left V 4 bases short and J 7 bases short, with 14 bases between. The CDR3 nucleotides read TGTGCCAGTAGTAGGCTAGGGGACCCCAATTCACCCCTCCACTTT. Its translation is CASSRLGDPNSPLHF.

This clone was recorded a few times. V usage is TRBV19 and J usage is TRBJ2-5; D may be TRBD1 (6 bases). The CDR3 is 15 amino acids. CDR1 LNHDA and CDR2 SQIVND come from the germline V gene (reference sequence). Trimming removed 5 bases from V and 1 base from J, with 14 bases in between. In DNA form, the CDR3 reads TGTGCCAGTAGTCCCCAGGGGCCCTTCCAAGAGACCCAGTACTTC. This gives the protein CASSPQGPFQETQYF.

This chain links TRBV5-6 with TRBJ1-2, with D unresolved. V was trimmed by 4 bases and J by 4 bases, leaving 26 bases between them. CDR3 length: 18 amino acids. The germline CDR1 and CDR2 sequences are SGHDT and YYEEEE. CDR3 residues: CASSVAGDSLRIRYGYTF. The DNA of the CDR3 is TGTGCCAGCAGCGTCGCAGGTGATTCCCTAAGAATTCGCTATGGCTACACCTTC.

The V gene is TRBV5-5, the J gene TRBJ1-1; no firm D call. Looked up from germline, CDR1 is SGHKS and CDR2 is YYEKEE (reference sequence). V lost 0 bases, J lost 1 base, and 7 bases lay in between. The CDR3 is made up of 14 amino acids. The CDR3 sequence: CASSLVAANTEAFF. CDR3 in DNA: TGTGCCAGCAGCTTGGTCGCCGCGAACACTGAAGCTTTCTTT.

The chain combines TRBV12-2 with TRBJ1-1. TRBV12-2 is labeled a pseudogene. CDR3 length equals 11 residues. In nucleotides, the CDR3 is TGTGCAAGTCAGCTTAGAGGCCCCGCTTTCTTT. Its translation: CASQLRGPAFF.